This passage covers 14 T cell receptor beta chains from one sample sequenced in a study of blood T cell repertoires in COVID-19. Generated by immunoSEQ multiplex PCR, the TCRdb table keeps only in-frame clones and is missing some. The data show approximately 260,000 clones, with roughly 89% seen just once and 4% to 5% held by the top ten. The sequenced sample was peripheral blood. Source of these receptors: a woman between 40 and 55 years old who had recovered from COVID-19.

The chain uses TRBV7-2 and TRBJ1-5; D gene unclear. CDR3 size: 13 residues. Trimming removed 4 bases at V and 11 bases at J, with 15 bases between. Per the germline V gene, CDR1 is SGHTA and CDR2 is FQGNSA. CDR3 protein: CASSSLVGETQHF. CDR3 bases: TGTGCCAGCAGCTCCCTGGTCGGGGAGACCCAGCATTTT.

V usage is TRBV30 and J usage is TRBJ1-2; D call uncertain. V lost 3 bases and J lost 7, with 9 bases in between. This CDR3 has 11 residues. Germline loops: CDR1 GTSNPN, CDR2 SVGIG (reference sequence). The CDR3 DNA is TGTGCCTGGAGACCAGGCTCTGGCTACACCTTC. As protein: CAWRPGSGYTF.

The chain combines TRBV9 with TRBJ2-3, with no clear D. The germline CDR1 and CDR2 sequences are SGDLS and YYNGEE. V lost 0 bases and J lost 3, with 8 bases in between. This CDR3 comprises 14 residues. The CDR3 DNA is TGTGCCAGCAGCGTAGAAGCGCGTACAGATACGCAGTATTTT. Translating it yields CASSVEARTDTQYF. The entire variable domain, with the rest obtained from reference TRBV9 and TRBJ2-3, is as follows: DSGVTQTPKHLITATGQRVTLRCSPRSGDLSVYWYQQSLDQGLQFLIQYYNGEERAKGNILERFSAQQFPDLHSELNLSSLELGDSALYFCASSVEARTDTQYFGPGTRLTVL.

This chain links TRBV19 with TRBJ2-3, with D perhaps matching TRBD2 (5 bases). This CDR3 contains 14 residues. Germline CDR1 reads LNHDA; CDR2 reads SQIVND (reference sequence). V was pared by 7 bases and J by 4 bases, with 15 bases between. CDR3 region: CASTRTPFADTQYF. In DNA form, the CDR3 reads TGTGCCAGTACCAGGACTCCCTTTGCAGATACGCAGTATTTT.

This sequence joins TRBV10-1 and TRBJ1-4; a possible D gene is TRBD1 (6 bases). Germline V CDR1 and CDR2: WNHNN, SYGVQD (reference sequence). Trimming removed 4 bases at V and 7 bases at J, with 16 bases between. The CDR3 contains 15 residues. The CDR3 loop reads CASSVRQGPTEKLFF. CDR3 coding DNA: TGCGCCAGCAGTGTGAGGCAGGGGCCGACTGAAAAACTGTTTTTT.

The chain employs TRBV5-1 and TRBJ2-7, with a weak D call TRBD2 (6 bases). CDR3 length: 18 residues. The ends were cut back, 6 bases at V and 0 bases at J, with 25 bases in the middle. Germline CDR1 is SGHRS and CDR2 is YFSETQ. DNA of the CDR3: TGCGCCAGCACCATGGAGGGCTGCCTATCCCAGAGCTCCTACGAGCAGTACGTC. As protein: CASTMEGCLSQSSYEQYV.

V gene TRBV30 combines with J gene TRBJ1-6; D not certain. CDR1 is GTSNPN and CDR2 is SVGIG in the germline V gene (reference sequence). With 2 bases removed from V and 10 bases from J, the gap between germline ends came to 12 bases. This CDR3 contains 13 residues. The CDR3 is CAWSLRVGSPLHF. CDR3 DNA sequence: TGTGCCTGGAGTTTGCGGGTCGGATCACCCCTCCACTTT.

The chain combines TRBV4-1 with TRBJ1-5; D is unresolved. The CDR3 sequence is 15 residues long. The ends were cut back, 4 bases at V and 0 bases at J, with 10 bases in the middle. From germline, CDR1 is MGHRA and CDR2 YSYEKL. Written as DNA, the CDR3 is TGCGCCAGCAGCCTAACAGCCGATAGCAATCAGCCCCAGCATTTT. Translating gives CASSLTADSNQPQHF.

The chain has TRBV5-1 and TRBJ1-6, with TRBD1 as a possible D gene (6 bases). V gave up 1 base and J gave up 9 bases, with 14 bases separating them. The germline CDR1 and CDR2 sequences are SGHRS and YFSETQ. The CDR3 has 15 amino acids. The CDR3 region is CASSLFAGDASPLHF. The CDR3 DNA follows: TGCGCCAGCAGCTTGTTTGCAGGGGATGCTTCACCCCTCCACTTT.

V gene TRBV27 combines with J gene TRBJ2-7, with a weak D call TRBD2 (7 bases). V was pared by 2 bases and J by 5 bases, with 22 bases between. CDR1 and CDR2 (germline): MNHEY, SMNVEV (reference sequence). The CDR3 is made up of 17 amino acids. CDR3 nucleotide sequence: TGTGCCAGCAGTTTAGGGGGGGCCTATAGGAGGGGTCACGAGCAGTACTTC. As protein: CASSLGGAYRRGHEQYF.

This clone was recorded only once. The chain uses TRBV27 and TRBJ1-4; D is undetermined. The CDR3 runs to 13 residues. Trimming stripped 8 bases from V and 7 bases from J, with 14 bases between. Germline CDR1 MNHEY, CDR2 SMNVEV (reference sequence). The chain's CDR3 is CASRVEVGEKLFF. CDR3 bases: TGTGCCAGCCGAGTCGAGGTGGGTGAAAAACTGTTTTTT.

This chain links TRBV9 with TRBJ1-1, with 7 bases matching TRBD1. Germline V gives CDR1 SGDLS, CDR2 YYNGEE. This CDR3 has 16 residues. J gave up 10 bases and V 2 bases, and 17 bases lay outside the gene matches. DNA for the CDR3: TGTGCCAGCAGCGTTGGTGCTTTCGACAGGGTCTATGGAGCTTTCTTT. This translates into CASSVGAFDRVYGAFF. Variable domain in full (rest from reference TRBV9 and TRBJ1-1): DSGVTQTPKHLITATGQRVTLRCSPRSGDLSVYWYQQSLDQGLQFLIQYYNGEERAKGNILERFSAQQFPDLHSELNLSSLELGDSALYFCASSVGAFDRVYGAFFGQGTRLTVV.

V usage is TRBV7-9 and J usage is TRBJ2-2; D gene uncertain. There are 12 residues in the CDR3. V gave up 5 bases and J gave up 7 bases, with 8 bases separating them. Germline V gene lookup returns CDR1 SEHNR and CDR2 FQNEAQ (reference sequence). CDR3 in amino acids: CASSPPVGELFF. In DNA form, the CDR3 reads TGTGCCAGCAGCCCCCCGGTCGGGGAGCTGTTTTTT.

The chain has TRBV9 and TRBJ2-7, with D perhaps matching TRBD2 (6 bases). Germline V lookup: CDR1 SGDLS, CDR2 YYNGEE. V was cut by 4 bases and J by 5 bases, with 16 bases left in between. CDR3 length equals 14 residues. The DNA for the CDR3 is TGTGCCAGCAGCCCACCTCGCGGGGACGACGAGCAGTACTTC. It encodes CASSPPRGDDEQYF.